This passage covers 18 T cell receptor beta chains from one sample sequenced in a study of Graves' ophthalmopathy and Graves' hyperthyroidism. Amplified TCR beta CDR3 regions were obtained using RNA transcripts as template. RT-PCR in the first round used HTBI primers; a second-round multiplex PCR followed. MiXCR was run by TCRdb on the multiplex PCR reads, yielding one entry per CDR3 protein. The sample carries hundreds of thousands of distinct CDR3 sequences, around a fifth recorded once. Source material: peripheral blood. The receptors come from a woman under 30 with stable Graves' hyperthyroidism.

This clonotype was picked up many times. This rearrangement joins TRBV19 to TRBJ1-1; D call uncertain. Germline V gives CDR1 LNHDA, CDR2 SQIVND (reference sequence). V lost 5 bases to trimming and J lost 4 bases, with 5 bases between them. The CDR3 totals 11 residues. The CDR3 coding sequence is TGTGCCAGTAGTCTAGCCACTGAAGCTTTCTTT. As protein: CASSLATEAFF.

The chain couples TRBV30 to TRBJ2-7; a weak D match, TRBD1 (6 bases). The CDR3 covers 13 residues. V lost 2 bases, J lost 4 bases, and 12 bases lay in between. Germline assignment: CDR1 GTSNPN and CDR2 SVGIG (reference sequence). CDR3 region: CAWSPYRVYEQYF. For the CDR3, the DNA is TGTGCCTGGAGTCCATACAGGGTTTACGAGCAGTACTTC.

This clonotype showed up many times. The rearrangement links TRBV12-3 or TRBV12-4 to TRBJ2-7, with 11 positions matching TRBD1. The V and J ends lost 0 bases and 2 bases, in that order; junction bases with no gene match: 12. CDR3 length: 19 amino acids. CDR3 loop: CASSLALGQGAVRPYEQYF. As DNA, the CDR3 is TGTGCCAGCAGTTTAGCGCTAGGACAGGGGGCCGTGCGGCCCTACGAGCAGTACTTC.

The V call is TRBV2, the J call TRBJ1-5, with unresolved D. CDR3 length equals 15 residues. The germline CDR1 and CDR2 sequences are SNHLY and FYNNEI. Trimming took 8 bases from V and 3 from J, leaving 17 bases between them. Here the CDR3 reads CASPPDTLDNQPQHF. The CDR3 DNA reads as TGTGCCAGCCCTCCGGATACCCTCGACAATCAGCCCCAGCATTTT.

Ten or more counts support this clonotype. J is TRBJ1-1 and V is TRBV4-2; D may be TRBD1 (5 bases). Germline assignment: CDR1 LGHNA and CDR2 YNFKEQ. The CDR3 totals 15 residues. V gave up 0 bases and J gave up 6 bases, with 14 bases separating them. This CDR3 is CASSQEWGDGPEAFF. The CDR3 region has the DNA TGTGCCAGCAGCCAAGAATGGGGGGACGGCCCTGAAGCTTTCTTT.

CDR3 protein: CASSWVSSNQPQHF. CDR3 coding DNA: TGTGCCAGCAGTTGGGTGTCTAGCAATCAGCCCCAGCATTTT. The chain has TRBV6-2 or TRBV6-3 and TRBJ1-5, with D uncertain. Trimming shortened V by 4 bases and J by 0 bases, and 7 bases separated the two germline ends. This CDR3 is 14 amino acids long. Germline V CDR1 and CDR2: MNHEY, SVGEGT.

The chain has TRBV5-1 and TRBJ2-7; D unresolved. This CDR3 spans 12 amino acids. The V end was cut by 5 bases, the J end by 4 bases, with 10 bases between. CDR1 and CDR2 from the germline V gene are SGHRS and YFSETQ. CDR3 nucleotide sequence: TGCGCCAGCAGTGCATTAGGTTACGAGCAGTACTTC. Protein sequence: CASSALGYEQYF.

V usage is TRBV12-3 or TRBV12-4 and J usage is TRBJ1-5; weak D call: TRBD1 (6 bases). The V end was cut by 2 bases, the J end by 5 bases, with 13 bases between. This CDR3 is 15 amino acids long. For the CDR3, the DNA is TGTGCCAGCAGTTTATCTGCAGGGGCCGATCAGCCCCAGCATTTT. The encoded protein is CASSLSAGADQPQHF.

The gene calls are TRBV13 and TRBJ2-5; 9 bases map to TRBD2. Germline trimming cut 5 bases from V and 2 bases from J; bases unmatched to any gene: 15. The CDR3 extends over 18 amino acids. Germline CDR1 reads PRHDT; CDR2 reads FYEKMQ (reference sequence). This CDR3 reads CASSIIKALAGVQETQYF. CDR3 DNA sequence: TGTGCCAGCAGCATAATCAAGGCATTAGCGGGAGTTCAAGAGACCCAGTACTTC.

Of note for this clonotype: This clone may be a read error of a much larger clone one base away. The V and J genes are TRBV5-1 and TRBJ1-1, with TRBD1 matching over 8 bases. V lost 10 bases to trimming and J lost 4 bases; unmatched junction nucleotides: 15. The CDR3 spans 15 residues. Germline lookup yields CDR1 SGHRS and CDR2 YFSETQ. The CDR3 nucleotides read TGCGCCGCCACGCAGGGGGCTCGGACCGGCACTGAAGCTTTCTTT. It yields the protein CAATQGARTGTEAFF.

This clonotype turned up a few times. V and J are TRBV7-9 and TRBJ2-5, with 12 positions matching TRBD2. V shed 2 bases, J shed 3 bases, and the junction held 7 bases outside the gene matches. The germline CDR1 and CDR2 sequences are SEHNR and FQNEAQ (reference sequence). This CDR3 is built from 17 residues. The CDR3 nucleotides are TGTGCCAGCAGCTTACCTCTCGGACTAGCGGGAAAAGAGACCCAGTACTTC. Its protein is CASSLPLGLAGKETQYF. Drawing the rest from reference TRBV7-9 and TRBJ2-5, the complete variable domain is DTGVSQNPRHKITKRGQNVTFRCDPISEHNRLYWYRQTLGQGPEFLTYFQNEAQLEKSRLLSDRFSAERPKGSFSTLEIQRTEQGDSAMYLCASSLPLGLAGKETQYFGPGTRLLVL.

This clonotype was recorded at least ten times. The chain has TRBV10-3 and TRBJ2-7, with TRBD1 identical over 11 bases. The length of the CDR3 is 14 residues. The V and J ends lost 6 bases and 2 bases, in that order; junction bases with no gene match: 3. In germline, CDR1 is ENHRY, CDR2 SYGVKD. The CDR3 region is CAISPGQGAYEQYF. CDR3 bases: TGTGCCATCAGCCCGGGACAGGGGGCCTACGAGCAGTACTTC.

The chain joins TRBV20-1 to TRBJ2-5, with 7 nucleotides matching TRBD2. The CDR3 extends over 15 amino acids. In germline, CDR1 is DFQATT, CDR2 SNEGSKA (reference sequence). V lost 5 bases, J lost 5 bases, and 14 bases stayed unmatched. The CDR3 sequence: CSAGDPGGGGETQYF. DNA of the CDR3: TGCAGTGCTGGGGATCCGGGAGGAGGAGGGGAGACCCAGTACTTC.

This clonotype was detected ten times or more. The V and J genes are TRBV20-1 and TRBJ1-3; no definite D call. The CDR3 runs 14 residues. Trimming took 6 bases from V and 0 from J, leaving 12 bases between them. Germline CDR1 reads DFQATT; CDR2 reads SNEGSKA (reference sequence). CDR3 DNA: TGCAGTGCAATTGACCGGTCCTCTGGAAACACCATATATTTT. Amino acid sequence: CSAIDRSSGNTIYF.

V is TRBV24-1 and J is TRBJ2-5; TRBD1 might be the D (5 bases). This CDR3 has 16 residues. V was trimmed by 5 bases and J by 4 bases, leaving 19 bases between them. CDR1 is KGHDR and CDR2 is SFDVKD in the germline V gene. The chain's CDR3 is CATSGPSGWKGETQYF. CDR3 nucleotide sequence: TGTGCCACCAGTGGACCCTCAGGGTGGAAGGGAGAGACCCAGTACTTC.

This clonotype was recorded at least ten times. V is TRBV6-1 and J is TRBJ1-5; TRBD1 matches at 10 bases. The germline V gene encodes CDR1 MNHNS and CDR2 SASEGT. CDR3 size: 15 residues. Unmatched junction bases numbered 7, after V lost 6 bases and J lost 5 bases. The CDR3 sequence is CASSPRGQGHQPQHF. CDR3 DNA sequence: TGTGCCAGCAGCCCCCGGGGACAGGGGCATCAGCCCCAGCATTTT.

This clonotype was counted ten times or more. This chain joins TRBV20-1 and TRBJ2-2; 11 positions match TRBD2. CDR1 is DFQATT and CDR2 is SNEGSKA in the germline V gene (reference sequence). The CDR3 contains 17 residues. V dropped 4 bases and J dropped 2; count of bases not matched to a gene: 9. The CDR3 reads CSAIGASGRPNTGELFF. CDR3 nucleotide sequence: TGCAGTGCTATCGGGGCTAGCGGGAGGCCCAACACCGGGGAGCTGTTTTTT.

The rearrangement joins TRBV18 to TRBJ1-1; D perhaps matches TRBD1 (5 bases). CDR1 KGHSH and CDR2 LQKENI come from the germline V gene. V lost 5 bases and J lost 3, with 10 bases in between. The CDR3 is 13 amino acids. The CDR3, as DNA: TGTGCCAGCTCAGTAGGCAGGGACACTGAAGCTTTCTTT. Its protein is CASSVGRDTEAFF.